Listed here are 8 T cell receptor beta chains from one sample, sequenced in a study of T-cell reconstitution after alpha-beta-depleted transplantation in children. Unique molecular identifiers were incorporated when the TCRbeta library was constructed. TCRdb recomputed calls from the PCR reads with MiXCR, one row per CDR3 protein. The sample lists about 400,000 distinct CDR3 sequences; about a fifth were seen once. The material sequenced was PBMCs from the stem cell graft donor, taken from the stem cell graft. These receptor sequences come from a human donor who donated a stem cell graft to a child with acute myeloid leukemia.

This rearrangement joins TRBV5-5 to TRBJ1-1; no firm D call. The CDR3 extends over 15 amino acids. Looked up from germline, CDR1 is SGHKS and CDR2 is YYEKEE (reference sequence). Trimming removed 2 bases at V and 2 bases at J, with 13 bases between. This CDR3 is CASSLGSRSNTEAFF. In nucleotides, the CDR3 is TGTGCCAGCAGCTTAGGGTCCCGGAGCAACACTGAAGCTTTCTTT.

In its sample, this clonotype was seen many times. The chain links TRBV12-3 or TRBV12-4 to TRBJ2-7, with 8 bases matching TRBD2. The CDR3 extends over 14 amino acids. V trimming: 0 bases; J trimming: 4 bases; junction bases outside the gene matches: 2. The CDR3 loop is CASSLAASGYEQYF. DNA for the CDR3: TGTGCCAGCAGTTTAGCGGCTAGCGGGTACGAGCAGTACTTC.

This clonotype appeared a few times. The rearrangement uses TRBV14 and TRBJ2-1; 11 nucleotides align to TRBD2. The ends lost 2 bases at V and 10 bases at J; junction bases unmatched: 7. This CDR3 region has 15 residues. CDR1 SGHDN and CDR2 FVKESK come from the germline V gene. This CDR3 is CASSQRSSGRWEQFF. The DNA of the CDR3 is TGTGCCAGCAGCCAACGGTCTAGCGGGAGGTGGGAGCAGTTCTTC.

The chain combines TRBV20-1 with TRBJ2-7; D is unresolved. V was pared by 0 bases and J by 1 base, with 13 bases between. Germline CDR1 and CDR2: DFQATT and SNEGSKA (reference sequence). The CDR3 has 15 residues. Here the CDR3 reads CSARDWGGPSYEQYF. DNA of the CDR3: TGCAGTGCTAGAGATTGGGGTGGGCCTTCCTACGAGCAGTACTTC.

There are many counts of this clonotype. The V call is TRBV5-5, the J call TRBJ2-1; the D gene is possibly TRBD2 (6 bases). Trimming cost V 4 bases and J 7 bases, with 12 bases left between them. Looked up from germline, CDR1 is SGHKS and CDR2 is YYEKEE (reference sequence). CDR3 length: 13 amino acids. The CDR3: CASSGGDGNEQFF. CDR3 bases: TGTGCCAGCAGCGGAGGGGACGGGAATGAGCAGTTCTTC.

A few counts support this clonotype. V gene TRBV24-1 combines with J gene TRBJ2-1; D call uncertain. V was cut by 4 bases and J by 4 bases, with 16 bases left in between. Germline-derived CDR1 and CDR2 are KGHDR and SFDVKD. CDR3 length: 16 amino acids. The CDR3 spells CATSERTSQTYNEQFF. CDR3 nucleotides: TGTGCCACCAGTGAGCGGACCTCCCAGACTTACAATGAGCAGTTCTTC.

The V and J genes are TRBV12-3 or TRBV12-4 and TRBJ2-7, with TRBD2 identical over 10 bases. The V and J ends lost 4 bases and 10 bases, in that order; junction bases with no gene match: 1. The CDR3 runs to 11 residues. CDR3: CASSSSGRQYF. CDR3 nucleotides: TGTGCCAGCAGTTCTAGCGGGAGACAGTACTTC.

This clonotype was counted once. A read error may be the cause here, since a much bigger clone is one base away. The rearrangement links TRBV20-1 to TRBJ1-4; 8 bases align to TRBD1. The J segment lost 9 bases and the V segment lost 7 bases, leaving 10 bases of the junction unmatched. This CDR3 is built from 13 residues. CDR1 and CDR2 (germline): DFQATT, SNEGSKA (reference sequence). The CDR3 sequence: CSVLGTGGQKLFF. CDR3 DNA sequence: TGCAGTGTTTTGGGGACAGGAGGTCAAAAACTGTTTTTT.